The 20 T cell receptor beta chains in this list originate from one sample, sequenced in a study of blood T cell repertoires in COVID-19. Clones were sequenced by immunoSEQ multiplex PCR, and TCRdb holds only the in-frame ones, with some missing. The sample lists over 130,000 clones; 70% to 85% were seen once. The specimen was PBMCs or T cells enriched from blood (not recorded which). The source of these receptors is a woman between 18 and 29 years old who had been exposed to COVID-19.

V is TRBV13 and J is TRBJ2-7; 9 nucleotides align to TRBD1. CDR3 size: 14 residues. The germline V gene encodes CDR1 PRHDT and CDR2 FYEKMQ (reference sequence). The ends lost 2 bases at V and 5 bases at J; junction bases unmatched: 4. DNA of the CDR3: TGTGCCAGCAGCTTACGGGACAGGGAAAACGAGCAGTACTTC. This gives the protein CASSLRDRENEQYF.

This chain uses TRBV23-1 with TRBJ2-2; 9 bases agree with TRBD2. TRBV23-1 carries the ORF label, with uncertain function. This CDR3 comprises 13 residues. Losses at the gene ends were 10 bases for V and 6 bases for J; bases not matched to a gene: 6. The CDR3 nucleotides are TGCGCCAACCGTAGCGGGAGCCCCGGGGAGCTGTTTTTT. It specifies CANRSGSPGELFF.

The gene calls are TRBV18 and TRBJ2-3; 7 bases line up with TRBD1. Germline trimming cut 1 base from V and 1 base from J; bases unmatched to any gene: 5. CDR1 is KGHSH, CDR2 LQKENI, per germline. There are 16 residues in the CDR3. The DNA for the CDR3 is TGTGCCAGCTCACCACAGGGGGCAGGGCGCACAGATACGCAGTATTTT. Translation: CASSPQGAGRTDTQYF.

The chain joins TRBV18 to TRBJ1-2, with 9 bases identical to TRBD1. This CDR3 spans 15 amino acids. After removal of 3 bases from V and 5 bases from J, the junction contained 7 bases not matched to a gene. In germline, CDR1 is KGHSH, CDR2 LQKENI. CDR3 amino acids: CASSPGQGLKYGYTF. CDR3 DNA sequence: TGTGCCAGCTCACCGGGACAGGGCCTAAAGTATGGCTACACCTTC.

The V call is TRBV3-1 (or the pseudogene TRBV3-2), the J call TRBJ2-1; D may be TRBD2 (6 bases). V was clipped by 5 bases and J by 3 bases, with 14 bases between them. Per the germline V gene, CDR1 is LGHDT and CDR2 is YNNKEL (reference sequence). The CDR3 runs to 15 residues. CDR3 loop: CASSGGTSYYNEQFF. The CDR3 nucleotides are TGTGCCAGCAGCGGCGGGACTTCCTACTACAATGAGCAGTTCTTC.

The chain couples TRBV19 to TRBJ2-1; 12 nucleotides agree with TRBD2. The J segment lost 15 bases and the V segment lost 1 base, leaving 4 bases of the junction unmatched. Germline values: CDR1 LNHDA, CDR2 SQIVND (reference sequence). The CDR3 has 13 amino acids. In DNA, the CDR3 is TGTGCCAGTAGTATAGGACTAGCGGGAGACCGGTTCTTC. Translation: CASSIGLAGDRFF. The full variable domain, rest sourced from reference TRBV19 and TRBJ2-1, is DGGITQSPKYLFRKEGQNVTLSCEQNLNHDAMYWYRQDPGQGLRLIYYSQIVNDFQKGDIAEGYSVSREKKESFPLTVTSAQKNPTAFYLCASSIGLAGDRFFGPGTRLTVL.

The chain has TRBV19 and TRBJ2-4; D possibly corresponds to TRBD2 (6 bases). The CDR3 has 14 amino acids. With 5 bases removed from V and 7 bases from J, the gap between germline ends came to 15 bases. In germline, CDR1 is LNHDA, CDR2 SQIVND (reference sequence). This CDR3 reads CASSAGPGKNIQYF. CDR3 DNA sequence: TGTGCCAGTAGTGCGGGGCCCGGTAAGAACATTCAGTACTTC.

This chain uses TRBV2 with TRBJ1-5; 10 bases fit TRBD1. The V segment lost 3 bases and the J segment 4 bases; nucleotides outside the gene matches: 6. Germline CDR1 is SNHLY and CDR2 is FYNNEI. This CDR3 comprises 16 residues. Here the CDR3 DNA reads TGTGCCAGCAGTGATCGGACAGGGGGGCCTAATCAGCCCCAGCATTTT. Amino acid sequence: CASSDRTGGPNQPQHF.

The V and J genes are TRBV4-3 and TRBJ2-7, with D unresolved. This CDR3 region has 13 residues. Germline V gene sequence: CDR1 LGHNA, CDR2 YSLEER. V was cut by 0 bases and J by 2 bases, with 5 bases left in between. The CDR3 region is CASSQDLTYEQYF. In nucleotides, the CDR3 is TGCGCCAGCAGCCAAGATCTTACCTACGAGCAGTACTTC.

The V gene is TRBV5-1, the J gene TRBJ1-2; D remains unclear. Trimming took off 1 base at V and 5 bases at J, with 15 bases between the two ends. The CDR3 contains 15 residues. Per germline, CDR1 SGHRS and CDR2 YFSETQ. CDR3 region: CASSLTLRSLYGYTF. The CDR3 bases are TGCGCCAGCAGCTTGACTCTGAGAAGCCTTTATGGCTACACCTTC.

The rearrangement links TRBV5-1 to TRBJ2-1; 7 bases are shared with TRBD1. The ends lost 2 bases at V and 6 bases at J; junction bases unmatched: 14. The CDR3 extends over 17 amino acids. CDR1 SGHRS and CDR2 YFSETQ come from the germline V gene. CDR3 sequence: CASSLPWSRGRGNEQFF. In DNA form, the CDR3 reads TGCGCCAGCAGCTTACCATGGAGCAGGGGGAGAGGCAATGAGCAGTTCTTC.

The chain combines TRBV4-1 with TRBJ2-7; TRBD2 agrees at 7 bases. The length of the CDR3 is 18 residues. V lost 1 base to trimming and J lost 4 bases; unmatched junction nucleotides: 16. CDR1 MGHRA and CDR2 YSYEKL come from the germline V gene. The DNA of the CDR3 is TGCGCCAGCAGCCAAGTACATCCCAGCGGGATTCCGGTTTACGAGCAGTACTTC. This codes for CASSQVHPSGIPVYEQYF.

The chain is built from TRBV19 and TRBJ1-2; TRBD1 aligns across 7 bases. V shed 7 bases and J 6 bases; nucleotides not matched to a gene: 8. This CDR3 comprises 13 residues. The germline CDR1 and CDR2 sequences are LNHDA and SQIVND (reference sequence). The CDR3 loop is CASMARGRHGYTF. Written as DNA, the CDR3 is TGTGCCAGTATGGCCAGGGGGAGGCATGGCTACACCTTC.

DNA for the CDR3: TGTGCCTGGAGTGTACGAGGGGGCGAAAAACTGTTTTTT. Protein sequence: CAWSVRGGEKLFF. V usage is TRBV30 and J usage is TRBJ1-4; 7 bases agree with TRBD1. CDR1 GTSNPN and CDR2 SVGIG come from the germline V gene (reference sequence). This CDR3 contains 13 residues. Trimming took 0 bases from V and 8 from J; bases not matched to a gene: 3.

V is TRBV5-1 and J is TRBJ2-7; D perhaps matches TRBD2 (6 bases). This CDR3 is built from 15 residues. Between the trimmed V and J ends, which lost 0 bases and 2 bases, there was a span of 12 bases. Germline-derived CDR1 and CDR2 are SGHRS and YFSETQ. CDR3 coding DNA: TGCGCCAGCAGCTTGGCCGGGAGTCGAACCTACGAGCAGTACTTC. Its translation: CASSLAGSRTYEQYF.

This sequence joins TRBV11-3 and TRBJ2-3; D possibly corresponds to TRBD2 (5 bases). The germline V and J ends were trimmed by 5 bases and 1 base, with 10 bases remaining between them. The CDR3 is made up of 14 amino acids. The germline CDR1 and CDR2 sequences are SGHNT and YENEEA. CDR3 sequence: CASSGPRGTDTQYF. The CDR3 coding sequence is TGTGCCAGCAGCGGTCCGCGGGGCACAGATACGCAGTATTTT. Full variable domain (missing parts from reference TRBV11-3 and TRBJ2-3): EAGVVQSPRYKIIEKKQPVAFWCNPISGHNTLYWYLQNLGQGPELLIRYENEEAVDDSQLPKDRFSAERLKGVDSTLKIQPAELGDSAVYLCASSGPRGTDTQYFGPGTRLTVL.

This chain connects TRBV28 to TRBJ2-7; perhaps TRBD2 as D (6 bases). V lost 7 bases to trimming and J lost 6 bases, with 19 bases between them. The V gene's germline CDR1 is MDHEN and CDR2 SYDVKM. CDR3 length equals 14 residues. The CDR3 spells CASKIPGLNGEQYF. In DNA form, the CDR3 reads TGTGCCAGCAAGATACCTGGACTAAATGGCGAGCAGTACTTC.

CDR3 sequence: CASSLVKAADTQYF. The CDR3 DNA follows: TGTGCCAGCAGCTTAGTGAAGGCGGCAGATACGCAGTATTTT. This chain uses TRBV7-2 with TRBJ2-3; D ambiguous. The ends were cut back, 1 base at V and 4 bases at J, with 9 bases in the middle. Looked up from germline, CDR1 is SGHTA and CDR2 is FQGNSA. This CDR3 contains 14 residues.

The chain recombines TRBV19 with TRBJ2-5; 8 nucleotides line up with TRBD2. Germline CDR1 is LNHDA and CDR2 is SQIVND (reference sequence). This CDR3 has 14 amino acids. With 9 bases clipped from V and 5 bases from J, the junction kept 11 bases outside the gene matches. The CDR3 DNA sequence: TGTGCCAGCTCCGGGGGACTAGAATGGGAGACCCAGTACTTC. It is translated as CASSGGLEWETQYF.

The chain combines TRBV2 with TRBJ2-1; 10 bases are a match to TRBD1. Germline CDR1 and CDR2: SNHLY and FYNNEI. The CDR3 loop spans 16 amino acids. V lost 4 bases, J lost 7 bases, and 10 bases stayed unmatched. CDR3: CASSVAGQGGLNEQFF. The DNA for the CDR3 is TGTGCCAGCAGTGTAGCTGGACAGGGGGGGTTAAATGAGCAGTTCTTC.